These T cell receptor beta chains were read from a single sample in a study of cytomegalovirus exposure and HLA in healthy donors. TCRdb's table, derived via immunoSEQ multiplex PCR, lists solely in-frame clones and lacks some. The data show about 160,000 clones, about 75% seen once. Sequencing was performed on PBMCs. These receptors all come from a female donor in good health and CMV-seronegative. Each CDR3 is given with its conserved first and last residue. Fields, in order: D gene, V gene, J gene, clone size, CDR3 DNA, CDR3 protein. D genes are given only for firm matches. A row's size may be missing; if present it is once, few, many or a size class.

>TRBD2|TRBV9|TRBJ2-7|NA
TGTGCCAGCAGCCCCGGGACTAGCGGGATTCCCCACGAGCAGTACTTC
CASSPGTSGIPHEQYF
>NA|TRBV9|TRBJ2-2|NA
TGTGCCAGCAGCGGAGACATGACCGGGGAGCTGTTTTTT
CASSGDMTGELFF
>NA|TRBV5-1|TRBJ2-3|NA
TGCGCCAGCAGCTTGGGGGGACTCCAGGGTTACACAGATACGCAGTATTTT
CASSLGGLQGYTDTQYF
>NA|TRBV5-1|TRBJ2-1|NA
TGCGCCAGCAGCCCGGGATACTCCTACAATGAGCAGTTCTTC
CASSPGYSYNEQFF
>TRBD1|TRBV30|TRBJ1-4|NA
TGTGCCTGGAGTGTGGGACAGGGGGCGGCTAATGAAAAACTGTTTTTT
CAWSVGQGAANEKLFF
>TRBD1|TRBV2|TRBJ1-4|NA
TGTGCCAGCAGTGAAGCAAACAGGGGTGGAGTAATGGGTATGGGGGAAAAACTGTTTTTT
CASSEANRGGVMGMGEKLFF
>NA|TRBV2|TRBJ1-2|once
TGTGCCAGCAGCCCCCGACAGTTTGACTATGGCTACACCTTC
CASSPRQFDYGYTF
>NA|TRBV6-1|TRBJ1-2|NA
TGTGCCAGCAGTACAGGGACCGATGGCTACACCTTC
CASSTGTDGYTF
>NA|TRBV5-6|TRBJ2-3|NA
TGTGCCAGCAGCTTACAGGGCACAGATACGCAGTATTTT
CASSLQGTDTQYF
>TRBD1|TRBV5-4|TRBJ2-7|NA
TGTGCCAGCAGCCCGCCCAGGACAGGGGACTCTCGGGAGCAGTACTTC
CASSPPRTGDSREQYF
>NA|TRBV6-5|TRBJ2-3|NA
TGTGCCAGCAGTTACCCTACAGATACGCAGTATTTT
CASSYPTDTQYF
>TRBD1|TRBV5-4|TRBJ1-1|NA
TGTGCCAGCAGCTTTTACGGACAGGTATACACTGAAGCTTTCTTT
CASSFYGQVYTEAFF
>NA|TRBV18|TRBJ2-6|NA
TGTGCCAGCTCATCCACAGGGTCCGGGGCCAACGTCCTGACTTTC
CASSSTGSGANVLTF
>TRBD2|TRBV7-9|TRBJ2-1|NA
TGTGCCAGCAGCTTAAGCGGGAGGGTACATGAGCAGTTCTTC
CASSLSGRVHEQFF
>NA|TRBV5-1|TRBJ2-1|NA
TGCGCCAGCAGCTTACAGGGACGATACAATGAGCAGTTCTTC
CASSLQGRYNEQFF
>TRBD1|TRBV27|TRBJ1-1|NA
TGTGCCAGCACCGGAGGGACAGGGGGCACTGAAGCTTTCTTT
CASTGGTGGTEAFF
>TRBD1|TRBV19|TRBJ1-1|once
TGTGCCAGTAGTACCCGGACAGGCACTGAAGCTTTCTTT
CASSTRTGTEAFF
>TRBD1|TRBV7-9|TRBJ1-1|NA
TGTGCCAGCAGCCCCCGACAGGGTGTCCACACTGAAGCTTTCTTT
CASSPRQGVHTEAFF
>NA|TRBV19|TRBJ2-5|NA
TGTGCCAGTAGTATAGTCGGGACTGAGCAAGAGACCCAGTACTTC
CASSIVGTEQETQYF
>TRBD2|TRBV5-1|TRBJ2-2|NA
TGCGCCAGCAGCTTAAGCGGGGACACCGGGGAGCTGTTTTTT
CASSLSGDTGELFF
>NA|TRBV29-1|TRBJ2-7|NA
TGCAGCGTTCCGGGTGGGAGCTACGAGCAGTACTTC
CSVPGGSYEQYF
>TRBD1|TRBV5-1|TRBJ1-4|NA
TGCGCCAGCAGCTCGGACAGGTTTTCAACTAATGAAAAACTGTTTTTT
CASSSDRFSTNEKLFF
>TRBD2|TRBV6-5|TRBJ2-1|NA
TGTGCCAGCACGGGAGGCATAGGGTACAATGAGCAGTTCTTC
CASTGGIGYNEQFF
>NA|TRBV5-1|TRBJ1-1|NA
TGCGCCAGCAGCTCCCCAGGAGGCGGGAACACTGAAGCTTTCTTT
CASSSPGGGNTEAFF
>TRBD1|TRBV7-6|TRBJ2-3|NA
TGTGCCAGCAGCCAAAGGGACAGGTGGGCAGATACGCAGTATTTT
CASSQRDRWADTQYF
>NA|TRBV20-1|TRBJ2-5|few
TGCAGTGCTAGTCCGGGGGAGACCCAGTACTTC
CSASPGETQYF
>TRBD2|TRBV7-6|TRBJ2-5|NA
TGTGCCAGCAGCGGTAGAGCGGGAGTTGAGACCCAGTACTTC
CASSGRAGVETQYF
>TRBD1|TRBV7-9|TRBJ2-7|NA
TGTGCCAGCAGCTTAGCGGGACAGGGGTCCTACGAGCAGTACTTC
CASSLAGQGSYEQYF
>TRBD2|TRBV15|TRBJ2-3|NA
TGTGCCACCCTGGACCCCGGCGGGGGGGCCGTATGGGGCACAGATACGCAGTATTTT
CATLDPGGGAVWGTDTQYF
>NA|TRBV30|TRBJ1-1|NA
TGTGCCTGGAGAGGGGGGGGGCACACTGAAGCTTTCTTT
CAWRGGGHTEAFF
>NA|TRBV6-5|TRBJ1-1|NA
TGTGCCAGCAGTTACGCGCGGGGCACTGAAGCTTTCTTT
CASSYARGTEAFF
>TRBD1|TRBV6-6|TRBJ1-1|once
TGTGCCAGCAGTTACGCGGGACAGGATGGTACTGAAGCTTTCTTT
CASSYAGQDGTEAFF
>NA|TRBV5-1|TRBJ1-2|NA
TGCGCCAGCAGCTGGAAGGAGGGTTATGGCTACACCTTC
CASSWKEGYGYTF
>NA|TRBV19|TRBJ1-5|NA
TGTGCCAGTAGAACAGGGCCCCTCGGCAATCAGCCCCAGCATTTT
CASRTGPLGNQPQHF
>TRBD2|TRBV6-5|TRBJ2-7|NA
TGTGCCAGCAGTTATCGGGGGGGGCCCCACGAGCAGTACTTC
CASSYRGGPHEQYF
>NA|TRBV4-1|TRBJ2-1|few
TGCGCCAGCAGCCAAGTTAACCTAGTATCTTACAATGAGCAGTTCTTC
CASSQVNLVSYNEQFF
>TRBD1|TRBV2|TRBJ2-3|NA
TGTGCCAGCAGTGTACAGGGGCACACAGATACGCAGTATTTT
CASSVQGHTDTQYF
>NA|TRBV2|TRBJ2-5|NA
TGTGCCAGCAGTCACAGCACCGGCCAAGGTGCCGGGACCCAGTACTTC
CASSHSTGQGAGTQYF
>TRBD1|TRBV18|TRBJ2-7|few
TGTGCCAGCTCACCGGGGACAGGCCCCTACGAGCAGTACTTC
CASSPGTGPYEQYF
>TRBD1|TRBV9|TRBJ1-2|NA
TGTGCCAGCAGCGTTAGGGACAGGTCCCTTAGTGGCTACACCTTC
CASSVRDRSLSGYTF
>NA|TRBV2|TRBJ1-5|NA
TGTGCCAGCAGGGACAGTTTTTATAGCAATCAGCCCCAGCATTTT
CASRDSFYSNQPQHF
>NA|TRBV6-4|TRBJ2-7|NA
TGTGCCAGCAGTAGGGGGAGCCCCTACGAGCAGTACTTC
CASSRGSPYEQYF
>NA|TRBV2|TRBJ1-2|NA
TGTGCCAGGCAAGGTGGGGGGGACTATGGCTACACCTTC
CARQGGGDYGYTF
>TRBD1|TRBV5-1|TRBJ2-7|once
TGCGCCAGCAGCCCGGACGGACAGGACTCCTACGAGCAGTACTTC
CASSPDGQDSYEQYF